This T cell receptor (beta chain) was obtained from a study of blood T cells in healthy people across ages. Study conclusions and caveats: Long-lived and aged donors differed, with more naive CD4+ cells and higher diversity in the long-lived. It was found that TCR beta diversity correlated strongly with the percentage of naive T cells.

This clonotype was detected a few times. Its antigen remains unknown. The V and J ends lost 0 bases and 9 bases respectively, with 9 bases between them. Germline V gene data show CDR1 as LGHDT and CDR2 as YNNKEL (reference sequence). This CDR3 is built from 13 residues. Every sample gave at least 5 micrograms of total RNA when it was extracted. Through a sample-barcoded 5' primer and a J-beta primer mix, a second PCR was run for about 7 to 12 cycles. TCRdb processed the 5' RACE reads anew with MiXCR; each CDR3 protein has one entry. This table holds about 1.6 million distinct CDR3 sequences, around 36% found once.

The sample comprised blood. The TCR was taken from a woman between 25 and 40 years old in good health. This sequence joins TRBV3-1 and TRBJ2-4, with no clear D. CDR3 protein: CASSQDYFAIQYF. CDR3 sequence (DNA): TGTGCCAGCAGCCAAGATTACTTCGCCATTCAGTACTTC.